These 10 T cell receptor beta chains share one sample of origin, sequenced in a study of OX40 agonist ivuxolimab in advanced cancers. Sequencing was performed with immunoSEQ multiplex PCR; in TCRdb, only in-frame clones are kept and a portion is missing. The table has 15,000 to 20,000 clones, about 83% seen once. The sample in question was CD4+ or CD8+ T cells sorted from blood, obtained in a trial of the OX40 agonist ivuxolimab. The origin of the receptors is an adult with an advanced solid tumor such as melanoma, head and neck, liver or kidney cancer.

The J gene is TRBJ2-2, the V gene TRBV10-2; D not certain. Germline CDR1 and CDR2: WSHSY and SAAADI. The V end lost 3 bases, the J end lost 3 bases, and 11 bases lay between the germline ends. There are 15 residues in the CDR3. The CDR3 region is CASSELARDTGELFF. CDR3 nucleotides: TGCGCCAGCAGTGAACTGGCCCGGGACACCGGGGAGCTGTTTTTT.

In regard to this clone: The same CDR3 also results from other DNA sequences found in this sample. The CDR3 sequence is CSVPLAGAEQYF. CDR3 sequence (DNA): TGCAGCGTCCCTTTGGCGGGCGCCGAGCAGTACTTC. This chain joins TRBV29-1 and TRBJ2-7, with D perhaps TRBD2 (5 bases). V dropped 6 bases and J dropped 6 bases, with 15 bases sitting between them. The CDR3 runs 12 residues. Germline CDR1 reads SQVTM; CDR2 reads ANQGSEA.

The chain links TRBV15 to TRBJ2-3; no clear D. From germline, CDR1 is LNHNV and CDR2 YYDKDF (reference sequence). This CDR3 comprises 11 residues. V gave up 1 base and J gave up 9 bases, with 5 bases separating them. The CDR3 loop is CATSRGSTQYF. The CDR3 coding sequence is TGTGCCACCAGCAGAGGTTCAACGCAGTATTTT.

V usage is TRBV28 and J usage is TRBJ1-1; D unresolved. The CDR3 consists of 18 residues. Germline V gives CDR1 MDHEN, CDR2 SYDVKM. V was trimmed by 4 bases and J by 0 bases, leaving 21 bases between them. This chain's CDR3 is CASSSSLTVRVMNTEAFF. The CDR3, as DNA: TGTGCCAGCAGTTCCTCCCTTACGGTCAGAGTCATGAACACTGAAGCTTTCTTT.

The chain employs TRBV27 and TRBJ1-1; a weak D match, TRBD1 (5 bases). V was shortened by 6 bases and J by 4 bases, with 15 bases between the two germline ends. The CDR3 is made up of 14 amino acids. Germline CDR1 MNHEY, CDR2 SMNVEV (reference sequence). The chain's CDR3 is CASSRAASGTEAFF. CDR3 nucleotide sequence: TGTGCCAGCAGCAGGGCGGCGTCTGGCACTGAAGCTTTCTTT.

V gene TRBV27 combines with J gene TRBJ2-3, with 9 bases identical to TRBD2. V gave up 1 base and J gave up 6 bases; unmatched junction bases: 8. The CDR3 is 16 residues long. Germline CDR1 and CDR2: MNHEY and SMNVEV (reference sequence). For the CDR3, the DNA is TGTGCCAGCAGTTTATGGGCGGGAGGGCCGATGGATACGCAGTATTTT. It specifies CASSLWAGGPMDTQYF.

V is TRBV15 and J is TRBJ1-5; D ambiguous. This CDR3 is built from 15 residues. Germline CDR1 LNHNV, CDR2 YYDKDF (reference sequence). Deletions cut 1 base from V and 6 bases from J, with 13 bases between. CDR3: CATSRAFGGGQPQHF. DNA of the CDR3: TGTGCCACCAGCAGAGCCTTCGGTGGAGGTCAGCCCCAGCATTTT.

The V gene is TRBV7-2, the J gene TRBJ2-3; D might be TRBD1 (6 bases). The CDR3 is 18 amino acids. V was cut by 2 bases and J by 0 bases, with 18 bases left in between. The germline gives CDR1 SGHTA, CDR2 FQGNSA. The CDR3: CASSLPRDTPTSTDTQYF. In DNA, the CDR3 is TGTGCCAGCAGCTTACCTCGGGACACCCCAACTAGCACAGATACGCAGTATTTT.

This clone was seen only once. J is TRBJ2-3 and V is TRBV11-2; possible D gene TRBD2, 5 bases. Germline CDR1 SGHAT, CDR2 FQNNGV. Trimming took off 2 bases at V and 6 bases at J, with 6 bases between the two ends. The CDR3 covers 12 residues. CDR3 DNA sequence: TGTGCCAGCAGCTTACAGCGGGATACGCAGTATTTT. This codes for CASSLQRDTQYF.

CDR3 bases: TGTGCCAGCAGTTTGGGTTTTTCAGGCAACACTGAAGCTTTCTTT. It is translated as CASSLGFSGNTEAFF. This rearrangement joins TRBV27 to TRBJ1-1; D gene ambiguous. V lost 3 bases to trimming and J lost 2 bases, with 13 bases between them. The germline V gene has CDR1 MNHEY and CDR2 SMNVEV (reference sequence). CDR3 length: 15 amino acids.